The sequence of this T cell receptor beta chain was determined in a study of shared clonotypes between healthy human individuals (TCRdb year 2020). General notes on the study: A few men and two women, aged 18 to 49 years, made up the cohort. For each donor, CD4 naive and CD4 memory were each given three plates, CD8 naive was given two plates, and CD8 memory was given one plate. To estimate repertoire size and how much clonotype sharing occurs between individuals, the study deeply sequenced the blood TCR repertoires of five healthy adults. Libraries were prepared and TCR repertoires were sequenced by different laboratories using diverse techniques, in order to increase sequencing depth and limit assay-specific biases. Between about 0.85 and 10 billion PBMCs per donor were obtained by leukapheresis. The research as a whole found: Sampling was restricted to blood, and TCR repertoires in tissue are likely to differ from TCR repertoires in blood. Compared with non-shared clonotypes, the clonotypes found in all four sorted-subset donors had higher generation probabilities. Even with the large sequencing depth, rarefaction of the sorted-subset datasets indicated that sequencing was incomplete. Because the study included only a small number of donors, the genetic and exposure-history diversity represented was limited. Estimated clonotype richness was generally larger for naive than for memory subsets. Based on pairwise subsampling, the degree of clonotype sharing among donors was expected to be affected by sequencing depth. Across four donors, roughly 5% of naive CD4, more than 3% of naive CD8, around 2.1% of memory CD4, and 0.4% of memory CD8 clonotypes were shared.

Using the deep immunoSEQ assay, multiplex PCR amplified TCR CDR3 regions from genomic DNA. Extracted genomic DNA from each cell subset was spread evenly across all wells of several immunoSEQ 96-well plates, with each plate serving as a replicate. Each replicate PCR for sorted subsets received around 200 ng genomic DNA, equal to 28,000 or so T cell genomes. The purified libraries were quantified using a Qubit 3.0 fluorometer, sized with a Bioanalyzer 2100, and then quantified again using the KAPA Library Quantification kit. Every immunoSEQ 96-well plate was sequenced on a separate single-read 150-cycle Illumina NextSeq 550 flow cell. For the original study's pipeline: The immunoSEQ output contained only junctional sequences without quality scores, so filtering could not match that applied to full-length reads. Sequences were annotated with PyIR, a Python wrapper for IgBLAST v1.9, and V/J genes and CDR3 were assigned using IMGT germline references. Reads were removed for weak V/J assignments (E-value above 1e-6), missing CDR3, stop codons, out-of-frame junctions, or ambiguous translated residues. V3J clonotypes were defined as sequences sharing the same inferred V gene, J gene, and CDR3 amino acid sequence. The percentage overlap between two repertoires was calculated by dividing the number of shared unique clonotypes by the size of the smaller repertoire. Three approaches were used to assess repertoire richness: RTK rarefaction, the Chao1 estimator, and Recon v2.1 estimates of unobserved clonotypes. Generation probabilities for all TCRbeta clonotypes obtained by the gDNA method from several donors were computed using OLGA. TCRdb holds this immuneACCESS table with in-frame rearrangements only. Some clones are missing; in checked studies, unresolved V genes explain under half, and the rest has no known cause. V, J and clone size reflect that table, while D and trimming were determined from the DNA. The sample table holds about 580,000 clones, of which 95% to 98% were seen once. The ten largest clones take up 0.3% of the sample.

For the CD8 naive samples, CD45RO-negative cells were positively selected for CCR7, yielding a CD45RA+CCR7+ population from which TemRA cells were excluded. Healthy HIV-negative adults with no recently reported acute infections or vaccinations were included as donors. Only Caucasian adults living in Nashville, Tennessee, USA were represented among the donors. Blood was obtained by leukapheresis, after which PBMCs were separated by Ficoll-Histopaque density gradient centrifugation and cryopreserved in liquid nitrogen vapor phase. Purity and quantity of every magnetically sorted T cell population were checked by analytical flow cytometry. Each sorted fraction had its genomic DNA isolated and then quantified by UV absorbance on a Nanodrop 2000c. With regard to this clone: Its antigen is unknown. Base qualities are not at hand, and no much larger clone is one base apart.

The CDR3 holds 14 amino acids from the cysteine to the phenylalanine. Just the 42-base CDR3 DNA is kept, in frame starting at base 1. Taken from the germline V gene, the CDR1 and CDR2 loops are MGHRA and YSYEKL. Trimming takes 3 bases from V and 0 bases from J, and the germline ends sit 9 bases apart. This TCR derives from a man in his thirties or forties in good health. This receptor chain uses TRBV4-1 and TRBJ2-7, with no reliable assignment of the D segment. Sequencing was performed on naive CD8+ T cells sorted from blood. This sample's cell subset or site label indicates: CD45RA+CCR7+. Here the CDR3 is given as CASSQSISSYEQYF. The DNA sequence is TGCGCCAGCAGCCAGAGTATCTCCTCCTACGAGCAGTACTTC.